One and the same sample provided the 30 T cell receptor beta chains below, sequenced in a study of identifying expanded T cells in peripheral blood. Here immunoSEQ multiplex PCR was the method, and the copy in TCRdb shows in-frame clones only, minus some. The profile shows about 83,000 clones, 75% to 90% of them singletons. The specimen sequenced was blood. The receptors here all came from a person aged 18 to 70 in good health.

The J gene is TRBJ2-7, the V gene TRBV11-2, with TRBD2 as a possible D gene (7 bases). V was trimmed by 5 bases and J by 5 bases, leaving 19 bases between them. The germline V gene encodes CDR1 SGHAT and CDR2 FQNNGV. This CDR3 has 15 residues. The CDR3 region has the DNA TGTGCCAGCAGCCGTGAAGGGGCGGGGGCGGACGAGCAGTACTTC. It specifies CASSREGAGADEQYF. Full variable domain (outside the CDR3, taken from reference TRBV11-2 and TRBJ2-7): EAGVAQSPRYKIIEKRQSVAFWCNPISGHATLYWYQQILGQGPKLLIQFQNNGVVDDSQLPKDRFSAERLKGVDSTLKIQPAKLEDSAVYLCASSREGAGADEQYFGPGTRLTVT.

The V call is TRBV2, the J call TRBJ2-7, with 10 bases fitting TRBD1. Germline V gives CDR1 SNHLY, CDR2 FYNNEI. The CDR3 loop spans 12 amino acids. V trimming: 11 bases; J trimming: 6 bases; junction bases outside the gene matches: 7. This chain's CDR3 is CAGRQGAGEQYF. CDR3 nucleotides: TGTGCCGGACGACAGGGGGCGGGCGAGCAGTACTTC.

The V and J genes are TRBV2 and TRBJ1-5; D remains ambiguous. This CDR3 is built from 12 residues. Germline V gives CDR1 SNHLY, CDR2 FYNNEI. V was clipped by 7 bases and J by 7 bases, with 11 bases between them. CDR3 loop: CASNPPLQPQHF. CDR3 bases: TGTGCCAGCAACCCGCCCCTACAGCCCCAGCATTTT.

The V call is TRBV13, the J call TRBJ2-6, with a possible D match to TRBD1 (5 bases). Germline V gene lookup returns CDR1 PRHDT and CDR2 FYEKMQ (reference sequence). This CDR3 region has 19 residues. Trimming removed 5 bases at V and 0 bases at J, with 20 bases between. The CDR3 loop reads CASSTLTERLPSGANVLTF. In DNA form, the CDR3 reads TGTGCCAGCAGCACATTGACAGAACGCTTACCCTCTGGGGCCAACGTCCTGACTTTC.

The chain's CDR3 is CASSLDGVGETQYF. The CDR3 DNA follows: TGCGCCAGCAGCTTGGATGGAGTGGGGGAGACCCAGTACTTC. The genes are TRBV5-1 and TRBJ2-5; D is uncertain. The V gene lost 0 bases and the J gene lost 5 bases, with 11 bases spanning the gap. This CDR3 has 14 residues. CDR1 is SGHRS and CDR2 is YFSETQ in the germline V gene.

This rearrangement joins TRBV6-5 to TRBJ1-2; possibly TRBD1 for D (5 bases). This CDR3 is built from 15 residues. CDR1 and CDR2 from the germline V gene are MNHEY and SVGAGI. Trimming stripped 2 bases from V and 3 bases from J, with 13 bases between. The CDR3 DNA reads as TGTGCCAGCAGTTACAAGGCAGGGACCCACTATGGCTACACCTTC. Residues: CASSYKAGTHYGYTF.

The V call is TRBV7-8, the J call TRBJ2-7, with D maybe TRBD1 (6 bases). Germline CDR1 SGHVS, CDR2 FQNEAQ. CDR3 size: 14 residues. V shed 7 bases and J shed 2 bases, with 15 bases lying between them. The CDR3 protein is CASTGTYETYEQYF. The CDR3 bases are TGTGCCAGCACAGGGACATACGAGACCTACGAGCAGTACTTC.

The chain recombines TRBV4-2 with TRBJ2-1; 8 positions match TRBD2. This CDR3 has 15 amino acids. Germline V CDR1 and CDR2: LGHNA, YNFKEQ. The J segment lost 5 bases and the V segment lost 0 bases, leaving 3 bases of the junction unmatched. The CDR3 DNA reads as TGTGCCAGCAGCCAAGAGGGGACTAGGCACAATGAGCAGTTCTTC. The encoded protein is CASSQEGTRHNEQFF.

CDR3 sequence: CASSLIQAVGGYTF. The CDR3, as DNA: TGTGCCAGCAGCCTCATTCAGGCTGTTGGTGGCTACACCTTC. V gene TRBV6-5 combines with J gene TRBJ1-2; D is undetermined. The CDR3 runs to 14 residues. V lost 6 bases, J lost 7 bases, and 18 bases lay in between. Germline V CDR1 and CDR2: MNHEY, SVGAGI.

This clone was seen a few times. The V call is TRBV7-2, the J call TRBJ1-3; 10 bases match TRBD1. This CDR3 region has 14 residues. V shed 5 bases and J 7 bases; nucleotides not matched to a gene: 5. Germline V gives CDR1 SGHTA, CDR2 FQGNSA. CDR3 region: CASSVGTGANTIYF. The CDR3 region has the DNA TGTGCCAGCAGCGTCGGGACAGGGGCCAACACCATATATTTT.

This chain uses TRBV2 with TRBJ2-7; D tentatively fits TRBD1 or TRBD2 (5 bases each). The CDR3 totals 15 residues. Germline V CDR1 and CDR2: SNHLY, FYNNEI. V lost 0 bases, J lost 2 bases, and 11 bases lay in between. The CDR3 DNA is TGTGCCAGCAGTGAAGCCCCAACGGGGCCCTACGAGCAGTACTTC. Its protein is CASSEAPTGPYEQYF. Filled out from reference TRBV2 and TRBJ2-7, the complete variable domain reads EPEVTQTPSHQVTQMGQEVILRCVPISNHLYFYWYRQILGQKVEFLVSFYNNEISEKSEIFDDQFSVERPDGSNFTLKIRSTKLEDSAMYFCASSEAPTGPYEQYFGPGTRLTVT.

The V call is TRBV9, the J call TRBJ2-7, with D perhaps TRBD1 (5 bases). V shed 2 bases and J shed 0 bases, with 12 bases lying between them. CDR1 and CDR2 from the germline V gene are SGDLS and YYNGEE. The CDR3 spans 15 residues. The CDR3 here is CASSVGLDLSYEQYF. CDR3 coding DNA: TGTGCCAGCAGCGTGGGGCTGGACCTCTCCTACGAGCAGTACTTC.

The J gene is TRBJ2-3, the V gene TRBV6-6; D call uncertain. This CDR3 is 13 amino acids long. Looked up from germline, CDR1 is MNHNY and CDR2 is SVGAGI (reference sequence). Between the trimmed V and J ends, which lost 0 bases and 6 bases, there was a span of 7 bases. The CDR3 nucleotides are TGTGCCAGCAGTTACTCGTCTAGGGATACGCAGTATTTT. Amino acid sequence: CASSYSSRDTQYF.

V and J are TRBV28 and TRBJ1-4; the D gene is possibly TRBD1 (5 bases). Germline CDR1 reads MDHEN; CDR2 reads SYDVKM. Deletions cut 1 base from V and 6 bases from J, with 9 bases between. This CDR3 is 14 amino acids long. CDR3 residues: CASSLSVRDEKLFF. As DNA, the CDR3 is TGTGCCAGCAGTTTATCGGTCAGGGATGAAAAACTGTTTTTT.

J is TRBJ2-2 and V is TRBV5-1; a weak D match, TRBD2 (6 bases). This CDR3 spans 15 amino acids. Germline V CDR1 and CDR2: SGHRS, YFSETQ. V lost 0 bases to trimming and J lost 5 bases, with 11 bases between them. CDR3 nucleotides: TGCGCCAGCAGCTTGGATAGCCGGGAGACCGGGGAGCTGTTTTTT. It codes for CASSLDSRETGELFF.

This clone was observed a single time. The chain uses TRBV7-9 and TRBJ1-1; D may be TRBD1 (5 bases). Germline V CDR1 and CDR2: SEHNR, FQNEAQ (reference sequence). The CDR3 runs to 17 residues. Trimming cost V 2 bases and J 1 base, with 17 bases left between them. The CDR3 DNA is TGTGCCAGCAGCTTACCACGGGGCCCTCAGGAGAACACTGAAGCTTTCTTT. Residues: CASSLPRGPQENTEAFF.

This sequence joins TRBV6-4 and TRBJ2-5; TRBD2 matches 9 bases. Unmatched junction bases numbered 9, after V lost 5 bases and J lost 5 bases. Germline assignment: CDR1 MRHNA and CDR2 SNTAGT. The CDR3 is 15 amino acids. The CDR3 region is CASSPPSGGNETQYF. CDR3 DNA sequence: TGTGCCAGCAGTCCCCCAAGCGGGGGGAATGAGACCCAGTACTTC.

V is TRBV27 and J is TRBJ1-1; 8 bases agree with TRBD1. This CDR3 is 14 amino acids long. Germline assignment: CDR1 MNHEY and CDR2 SMNVEV (reference sequence). V lost 2 bases and J lost 1; bases outside the gene matches: 0. The CDR3 here is CASSLGQGNTEAFF. The DNA of the CDR3 is TGTGCCAGCAGTTTAGGACAGGGGAACACTGAAGCTTTCTTT.

The chain recombines TRBV27 with TRBJ2-5; no clear D gene. V lost 5 bases, J lost 6 bases, and 22 bases lay in between. The CDR3 has 16 amino acids. From germline, CDR1 is MNHEY and CDR2 SMNVEV (reference sequence). CDR3 DNA sequence: TGTGCCAGCAGTCCCCAATCAGGCCTCCACAAGCAGACCCAGTACTTC. Translated: CASSPQSGLHKQTQYF.

V is TRBV2 and J is TRBJ2-7; possible D gene TRBD1, 5 bases. V was cut by 6 bases and J by 6 bases, with 9 bases left in between. The CDR3 has 11 residues. Germline V lookup: CDR1 SNHLY, CDR2 FYNNEI. The CDR3 sequence: CASRSRAEQYF. As DNA, the CDR3 is TGTGCCAGCAGGTCCAGGGCCGAGCAGTACTTC.

In its sample, this clone was seen once. The rearrangement joins TRBV15 to TRBJ2-4; D possibly corresponds to TRBD2 (6 bases). Looked up from germline, CDR1 is LNHNV and CDR2 is YYDKDF (reference sequence). The CDR3 contains 16 residues. Trimming took 5 bases from V and 2 from J, leaving 16 bases between them. CDR3 sequence: CATSGGTTPSKNIQYF. In DNA, the CDR3 is TGTGCCACCAGCGGAGGGACCACCCCCTCCAAAAACATTCAGTACTTC.

The rearrangement uses TRBV7-2 and TRBJ2-3; 7 bases map to TRBD2. With 0 bases clipped from V and 5 bases from J, the junction kept 5 bases outside the gene matches. The CDR3 consists of 15 residues. The germline CDR1 and CDR2 sequences are SGHTA and FQGNSA. This CDR3 reads CASSLAGGDIDTQYF. The CDR3 DNA reads TGTGCCAGCAGCTTAGCGGGGGGGGATATAGATACGCAGTATTTT.

The V and J genes are TRBV10-3 and TRBJ2-2; 7 nucleotides match TRBD1. Unmatched junction bases numbered 2, after V lost 3 bases and J lost 4 bases. Germline V gives CDR1 ENHRY, CDR2 SYGVKD. The CDR3 extends over 14 amino acids. In nucleotides, the CDR3 is TGTGCCATCAGTGAACAGGGGAGCACCGGGGAGCTGTTTTTT. Amino acid sequence: CAISEQGSTGELFF.

V and J are TRBV7-2 and TRBJ1-2; unclear D gene. The CDR3 extends over 13 amino acids. The germline V gene encodes CDR1 SGHTA and CDR2 FQGNSA. With 2 bases removed from V and 6 bases from J, the gap between germline ends came to 10 bases. CDR3 loop: CASSLRERDGYTF. CDR3 DNA: TGTGCCAGCAGCTTAAGGGAGCGTGATGGCTACACCTTC.

This sequence joins TRBV27 and TRBJ1-2; possible D gene TRBD1, 5 bases. The CDR3 sequence is 13 residues long. In germline, CDR1 is MNHEY, CDR2 SMNVEV (reference sequence). The germline V and J ends were trimmed by 2 bases and 8 bases, with 12 bases remaining between them. CDR3 region: CASSLGRGRGYTF. CDR3 bases: TGTGCCAGCAGTTTAGGGAGGGGACGCGGCTACACCTTC.

The genes are TRBV7-2 and TRBJ2-1; 10 bases agree with TRBD2. V lost 3 bases, J lost 7 bases, and 15 bases stayed unmatched. CDR3 length: 18 amino acids. The germline gives CDR1 SGHTA, CDR2 FQGNSA. CDR3 sequence: CASSLDRPLAGETNEQFF. The DNA for the CDR3 is TGTGCCAGCAGCTTGGATAGACCCCTAGCGGGAGAAACGAATGAGCAGTTCTTC.

The chain carries TRBV5-6 and TRBJ1-2, with 7 bases identical to TRBD1. This CDR3 has 16 residues. Per the germline V gene, CDR1 is SGHDT and CDR2 is YYEEEE. V shed 0 bases and J 4 bases; nucleotides not matched to a gene: 9. For the CDR3, the DNA is TGTGCCAGCAGCTTGGGAATCACAGGGGATTCCTATGGCTACACCTTC. This sequence encodes CASSLGITGDSYGYTF.

The J gene is TRBJ1-1, the V gene TRBV6-6, with D possibly TRBD1 on 5 matching bases. CDR3 length: 13 residues. Germline values: CDR1 MNHNY, CDR2 SVGAGI (reference sequence). Trimming stripped 4 bases from V and 7 bases from J, with 13 bases between. CDR3 sequence (DNA): TGTGCCAGCAGTTCCCGGGGGGAGGGTGAAGCTTTCTTT. Translation: CASSSRGEGEAFF.

The chain couples TRBV29-1 to TRBJ2-7, with 11 bases matching TRBD2. This CDR3 comprises 13 residues. Germline CDR1 SQVTM, CDR2 ANQGSEA. V lost 6 bases to trimming and J lost 3 bases; unmatched junction nucleotides: 4. The DNA of the CDR3 is TGCAGCGTAGTAGCGGGAGGGAACTACGAGCAGTACTTC. This sequence encodes CSVVAGGNYEQYF.

On this clone itself: A junction end diverges from the germline sequence, so it may reflect a read error. The chain has TRBV7-2 and TRBJ2-1; D may be TRBD2 (5 bases). The CDR3 consists of 13 residues. Per the germline V gene, CDR1 is SGHTA and CDR2 is FQGNSA. CDR3 coding DNA: TGCGCCAGCAGCCAAGCTTGGGAGAGTGAGCAGTTCTTC. Amino acids: CASSQAWESEQFF.